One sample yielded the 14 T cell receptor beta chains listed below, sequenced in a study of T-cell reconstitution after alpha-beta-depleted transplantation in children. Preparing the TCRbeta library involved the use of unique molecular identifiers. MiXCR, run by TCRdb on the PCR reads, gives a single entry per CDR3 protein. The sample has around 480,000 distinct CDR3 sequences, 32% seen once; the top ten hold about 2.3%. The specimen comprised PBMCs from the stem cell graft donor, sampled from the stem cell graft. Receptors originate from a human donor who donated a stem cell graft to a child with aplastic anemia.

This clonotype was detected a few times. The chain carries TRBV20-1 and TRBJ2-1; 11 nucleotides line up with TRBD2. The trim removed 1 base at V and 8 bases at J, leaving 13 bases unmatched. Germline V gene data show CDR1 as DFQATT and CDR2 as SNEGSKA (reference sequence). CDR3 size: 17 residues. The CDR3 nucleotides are TGCAGTGCTAGAGGACTAATCGTTAGCGGGAGGGCCGATGAGCAGTTCTTC. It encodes CSARGLIVSGRADEQFF.

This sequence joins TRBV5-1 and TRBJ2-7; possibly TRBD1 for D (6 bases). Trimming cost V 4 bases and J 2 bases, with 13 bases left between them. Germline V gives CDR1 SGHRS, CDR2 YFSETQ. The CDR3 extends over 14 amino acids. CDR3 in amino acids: CASSPRQEPYEQYF. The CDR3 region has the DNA TGCGCCAGCAGCCCCAGACAGGAACCCTACGAGCAGTACTTC. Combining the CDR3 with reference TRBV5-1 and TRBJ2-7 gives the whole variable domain KAGVTQTPRYLIKTRGQQVTLSCSPISGHRSVSWYQQTPGQGLQFLFEYFSETQRNKGNFPGRFSGRQFSNSRSEMNVSTLELGDSALYLCASSPRQEPYEQYFGPGTRLTVT.

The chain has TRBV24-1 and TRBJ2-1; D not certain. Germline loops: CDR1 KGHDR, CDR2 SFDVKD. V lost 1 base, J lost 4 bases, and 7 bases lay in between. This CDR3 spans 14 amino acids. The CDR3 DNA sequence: TGTGCCACCAGTGATTTTGCAGGATACAATGAGCAGTTCTTC. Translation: CATSDFAGYNEQFF.

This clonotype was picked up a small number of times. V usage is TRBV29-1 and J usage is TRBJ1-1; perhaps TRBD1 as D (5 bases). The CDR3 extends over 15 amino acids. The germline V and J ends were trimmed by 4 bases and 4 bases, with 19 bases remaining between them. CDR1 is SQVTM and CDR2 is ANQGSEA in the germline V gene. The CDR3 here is CSVGRGTQTPTEAFF. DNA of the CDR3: TGCAGCGTTGGGAGGGGCACCCAAACCCCCACTGAAGCTTTCTTT. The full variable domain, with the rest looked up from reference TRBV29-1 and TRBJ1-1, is SAVISQKPSRDICQRGTSLTIQCQVDSQVTMMFWYRQQPGQSLTLIATANQGSEATYESGFVIDKFPISRPNLTFSTLTVSNMSPEDSSIYLCSVGRGTQTPTEAFFGQGTRLTVV.

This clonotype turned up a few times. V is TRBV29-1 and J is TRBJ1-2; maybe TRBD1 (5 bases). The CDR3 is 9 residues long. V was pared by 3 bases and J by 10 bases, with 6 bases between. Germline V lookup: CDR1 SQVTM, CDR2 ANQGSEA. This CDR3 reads CSVDRDYTF. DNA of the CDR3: TGCAGCGTTGACAGGGACTACACCTTC.

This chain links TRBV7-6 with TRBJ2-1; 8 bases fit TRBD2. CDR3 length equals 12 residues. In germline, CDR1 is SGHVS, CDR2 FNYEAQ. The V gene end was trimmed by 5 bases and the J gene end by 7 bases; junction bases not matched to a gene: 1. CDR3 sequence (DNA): TGTGCCAGCAGCCGGGAGGGGAATGAGCAGTTCTTC. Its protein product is CASSREGNEQFF.

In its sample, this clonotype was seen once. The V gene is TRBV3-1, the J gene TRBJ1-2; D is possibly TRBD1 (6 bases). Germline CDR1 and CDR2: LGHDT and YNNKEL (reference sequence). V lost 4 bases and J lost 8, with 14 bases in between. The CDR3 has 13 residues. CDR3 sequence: CASSLGQPLGYTF. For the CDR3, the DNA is TGTGCCAGCAGCCTTGGACAGCCGCTAGGCTACACCTTC. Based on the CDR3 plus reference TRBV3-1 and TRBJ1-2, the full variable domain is DTAVSQTPKYLVTQMGNDKSIKCEQNLGHDTMYWYKQDSKKFLKIMFSYNNKELIINETVPNRFSPKSPDKAHLNLHINSLELGDSAVYFCASSLGQPLGYTFGSGTRLTVV.

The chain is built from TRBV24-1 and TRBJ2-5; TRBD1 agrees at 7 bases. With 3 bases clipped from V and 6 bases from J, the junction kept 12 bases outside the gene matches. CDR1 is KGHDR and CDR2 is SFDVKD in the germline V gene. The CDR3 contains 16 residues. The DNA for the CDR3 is TGTGCCACCAGTGATCCCCGGGACAGAGATAGACAGACCCAGTACTTC. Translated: CATSDPRDRDRQTQYF.

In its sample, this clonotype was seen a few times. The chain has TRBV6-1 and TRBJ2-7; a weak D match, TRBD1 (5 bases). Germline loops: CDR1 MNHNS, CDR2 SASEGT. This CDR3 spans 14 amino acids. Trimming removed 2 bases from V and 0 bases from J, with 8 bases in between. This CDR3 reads CASSESGPSYEQYF. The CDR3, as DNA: TGTGCCAGCAGTGAATCAGGGCCCTCCTACGAGCAGTACTTC.

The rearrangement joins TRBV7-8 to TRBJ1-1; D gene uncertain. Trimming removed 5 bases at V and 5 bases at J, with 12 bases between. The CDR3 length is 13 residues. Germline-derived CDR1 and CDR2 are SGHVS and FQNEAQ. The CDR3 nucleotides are TGTGCCAGCAGCCCCGGGATTAAAACTGAAGCTTTCTTT. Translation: CASSPGIKTEAFF.

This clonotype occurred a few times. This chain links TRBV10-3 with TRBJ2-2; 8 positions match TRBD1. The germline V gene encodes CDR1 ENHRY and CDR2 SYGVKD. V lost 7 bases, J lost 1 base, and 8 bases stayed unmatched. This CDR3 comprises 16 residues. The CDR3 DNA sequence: TGTGCCATCAACGCAGGGGGCGGAAAGAACACCGGGGAGCTGTTTTTT. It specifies CAINAGGGKNTGELFF.

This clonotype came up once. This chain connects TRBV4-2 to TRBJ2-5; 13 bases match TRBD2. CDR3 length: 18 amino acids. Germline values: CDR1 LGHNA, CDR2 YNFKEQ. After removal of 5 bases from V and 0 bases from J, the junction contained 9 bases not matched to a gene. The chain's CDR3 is CASSGGTSGTSYQETQYF. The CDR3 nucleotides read TGTGCCAGCAGCGGAGGGACTAGCGGGACCTCGTACCAAGAGACCCAGTACTTC.

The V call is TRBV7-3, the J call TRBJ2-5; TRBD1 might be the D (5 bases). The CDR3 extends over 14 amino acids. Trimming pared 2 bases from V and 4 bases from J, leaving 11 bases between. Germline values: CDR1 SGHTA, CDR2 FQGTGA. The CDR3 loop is CASSLGPTGETQYF. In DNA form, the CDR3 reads TGTGCCAGCAGCTTAGGTCCCACAGGAGAGACCCAGTACTTC.

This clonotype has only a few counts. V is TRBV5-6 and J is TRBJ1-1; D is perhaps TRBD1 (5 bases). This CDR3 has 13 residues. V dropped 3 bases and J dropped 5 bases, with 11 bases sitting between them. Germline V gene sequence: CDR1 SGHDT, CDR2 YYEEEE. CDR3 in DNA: TGTGCCAGCAGCTCAGCGGGGGGAACTGAAGCTTTCTTT. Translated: CASSSAGGTEAFF. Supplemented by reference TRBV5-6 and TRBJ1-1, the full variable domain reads DAGVTQSPTHLIKTRGQQVTLRCSPKSGHDTVSWYQQALGQGPQFIFQYYEEEERQRGNFPDRFSGHQFPNYSSELNVNALLLGDSALYLCASSSAGGTEAFFGQGTRLTVV.